This T cell receptor (beta chain) was profiled in a study of shared clonotypes between healthy human individuals. Clones were read by immunoSEQ multiplex PCR, and TCRdb kept only the in-frame ones, dropping some. The sample holds 950,000 to 1,100,000 clones; about four fifths are singletons and the top ten take around 0.61%. Turning to this clone: Mismatch with germline at one junction end may stem from a read error.

This CDR3 is built from 13 residues. Germline CDR1 is MDHEN and CDR2 is SYDVKM. The source material was memory CD4+ T cells from PBMCs. Sample subset: CD45RA-negative fraction. The chain uses TRBV28 and TRBJ2-7; 15 bases map to TRBD2. The receptor was isolated from a young man in good health. Some clones in this sample may be carry-over from other donors' samples. CDR3 DNA sequence: TGTGCCAGCAGATTGGGACTAGCGGGAGGTACCCGCTTC. Translating it yields CASRLGLAGGTRF. Complete variable domain (other parts from reference TRBV28 and TRBJ2-7): DVKVTQSSRYLVKRTGEKVFLECVQDMDHENMFWYRQDPGLGLRLIYFSYDVKMKEKGDIPEGYSVSREKKERFSLILESASTNQTSMYLCASRLGLAGGTRFGPGTRLTVT.